This entry concerns a single TCR beta chain. Its antigen is unknown. The record originates from a study of post-analysis software for immune sequencing data. On the study more broadly: The patients showed relapsing-remitting, secondary progressive and progressive-relapsing multiple sclerosis courses. Study-wide results and limits: In patients, five or six TRBV segments were more frequent than in controls, with TRBV5-6, TRBV5-1 and TRBV20-1 among them.

Unique-molecular-identifier-tagged TCR beta cDNA libraries were used. MiXCR, applied by TCRdb to the PCR reads, yields one record per CDR3 protein. Here the sample spans about 570,000 distinct CDR3 sequences, around a third being singletons. CDR3 length: 18 residues. The V and J ends lost 2 bases and 6 bases, in that order; junction bases with no gene match: 16. The germline V gene has CDR1 SGHTA and CDR2 FQGNSA. The specimen was blood. The chain uses TRBV7-2 and TRBJ1-5, with 7 nucleotides matching TRBD1. The sequence was obtained from a girl aged 2-17 years with multiple sclerosis. The DNA for the CDR3 is TGTGCCAGCAGCTTAAGTGGAGGGGGCCAACGTCGTCCTCAGCCCCAGCATTTT. This sequence encodes CASSLSGGGQRRPQPQHF. Together with reference TRBV7-2 and TRBJ1-5, the CDR3 gives the full variable domain: GAGVSQSPSNKVTEKGKDVELRCDPISGHTALYWYRQSLGQGLEFLIYFQGNSAPDKSGLPSDRFSAERTGGSVSTLTIQRTQQEDSAVYLCASSLSGGGQRRPQPQHFGDGTRLSIL.